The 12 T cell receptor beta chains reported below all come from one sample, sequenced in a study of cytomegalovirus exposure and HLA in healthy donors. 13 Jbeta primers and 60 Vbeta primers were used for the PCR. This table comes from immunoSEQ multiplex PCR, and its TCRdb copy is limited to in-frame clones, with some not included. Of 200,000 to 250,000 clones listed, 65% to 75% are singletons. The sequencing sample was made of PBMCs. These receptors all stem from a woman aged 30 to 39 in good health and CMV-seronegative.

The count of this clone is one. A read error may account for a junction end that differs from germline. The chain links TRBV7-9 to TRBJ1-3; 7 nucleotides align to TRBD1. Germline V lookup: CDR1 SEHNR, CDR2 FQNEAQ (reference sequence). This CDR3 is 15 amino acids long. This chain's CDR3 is CSSSLDRVSGNTIYF. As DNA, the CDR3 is TGTTCCAGCAGCTTAGACAGGGTCTCTGGAAACACCATATATTTT.

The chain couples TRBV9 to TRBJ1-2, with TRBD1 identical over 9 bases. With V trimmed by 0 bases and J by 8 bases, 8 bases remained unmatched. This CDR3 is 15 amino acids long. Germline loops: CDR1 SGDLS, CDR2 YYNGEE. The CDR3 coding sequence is TGTGCCAGCAGCGTAGCGGGGACAGGGTCTAAGGGCTACACCTTC. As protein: CASSVAGTGSKGYTF.

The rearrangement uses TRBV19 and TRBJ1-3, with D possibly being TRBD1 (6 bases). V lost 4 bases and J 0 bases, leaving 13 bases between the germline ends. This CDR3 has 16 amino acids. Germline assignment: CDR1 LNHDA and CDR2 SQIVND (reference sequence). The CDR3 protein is CASSTPGQPSGNTIYF. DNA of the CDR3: TGTGCCAGTAGTACCCCGGGACAACCCTCTGGAAACACCATATATTTT.

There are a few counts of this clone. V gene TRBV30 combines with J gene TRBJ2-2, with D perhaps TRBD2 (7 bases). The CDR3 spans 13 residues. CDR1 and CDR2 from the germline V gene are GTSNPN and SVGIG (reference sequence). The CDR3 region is CGGEGVRTGELFF. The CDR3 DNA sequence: TGTGGGGGGGAGGGGGTGAGAACCGGGGAGCTGTTTTTT.

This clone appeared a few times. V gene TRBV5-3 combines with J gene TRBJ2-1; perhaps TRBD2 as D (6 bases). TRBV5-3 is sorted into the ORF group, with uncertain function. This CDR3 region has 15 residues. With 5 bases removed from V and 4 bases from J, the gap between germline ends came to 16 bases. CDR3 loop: CARRLRSGYYNEQFF. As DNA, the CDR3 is TGTGCCAGAAGATTAAGGAGCGGGTATTACAATGAGCAGTTCTTC.

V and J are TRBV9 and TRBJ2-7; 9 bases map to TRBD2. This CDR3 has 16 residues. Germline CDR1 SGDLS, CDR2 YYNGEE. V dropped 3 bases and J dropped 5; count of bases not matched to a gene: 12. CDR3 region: CASSAGSGGISNEQYF. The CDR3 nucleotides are TGTGCCAGCAGCGCAGGTAGCGGGGGCATATCTAACGAGCAGTACTTC.

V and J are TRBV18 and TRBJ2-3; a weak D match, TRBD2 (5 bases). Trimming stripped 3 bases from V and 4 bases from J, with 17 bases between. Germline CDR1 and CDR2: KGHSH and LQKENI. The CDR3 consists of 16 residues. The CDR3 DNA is TGTGCCAGCTCACCTTATATGTGGGAGAATGCAGATACGCAGTATTTT. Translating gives CASSPYMWENADTQYF.

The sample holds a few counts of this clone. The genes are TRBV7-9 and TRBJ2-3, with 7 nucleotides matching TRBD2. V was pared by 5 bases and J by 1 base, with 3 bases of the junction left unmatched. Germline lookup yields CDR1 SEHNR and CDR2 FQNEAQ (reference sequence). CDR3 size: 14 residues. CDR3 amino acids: CASSPRGGTDTQYF. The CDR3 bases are TGTGCCAGCAGCCCCCGGGGGGGCACAGATACGCAGTATTTT. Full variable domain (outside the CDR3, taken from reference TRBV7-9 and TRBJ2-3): DTGVSQNPRHKITKRGQNVTFRCDPISEHNRLYWYRQTLGQGPEFLTYFQNEAQLEKSRLLSDRFSAERPKGSFSTLEIQRTEQGDSAMYLCASSPRGGTDTQYFGPGTRLTVL.

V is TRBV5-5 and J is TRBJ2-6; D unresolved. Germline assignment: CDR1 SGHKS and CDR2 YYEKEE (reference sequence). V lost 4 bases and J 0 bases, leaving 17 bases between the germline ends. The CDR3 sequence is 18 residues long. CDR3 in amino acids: CASSRDFYSLSGANVLTF. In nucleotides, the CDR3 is TGTGCCAGCAGCCGAGACTTCTACTCTCTCTCTGGGGCCAACGTCCTGACTTTC.

The CDR3 is CASSPSSNYGYTF. The DNA of the CDR3 is TGTGCCAGCAGCCCTAGTTCTAACTATGGCTACACCTTC. This chain joins TRBV11-3 and TRBJ1-2; the D is unclear. Trimming shortened V by 5 bases and J by 0 bases, and 7 bases separated the two germline ends. Germline CDR1 reads SGHNT; CDR2 reads YENEEA. The CDR3 consists of 13 residues.

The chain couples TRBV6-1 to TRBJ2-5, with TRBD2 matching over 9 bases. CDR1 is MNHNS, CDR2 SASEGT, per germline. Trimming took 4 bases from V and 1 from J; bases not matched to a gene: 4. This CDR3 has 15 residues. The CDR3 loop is CASSVGLAPQETQYF. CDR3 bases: TGTGCCAGCAGTGTCGGACTAGCGCCCCAAGAGACCCAGTACTTC.

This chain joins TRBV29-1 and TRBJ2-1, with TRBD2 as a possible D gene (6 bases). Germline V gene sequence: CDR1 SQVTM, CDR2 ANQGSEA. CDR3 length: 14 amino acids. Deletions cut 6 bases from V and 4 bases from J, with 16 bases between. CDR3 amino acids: CSVEGSGAYNEQFF. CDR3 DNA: TGCAGCGTCGAGGGTAGCGGAGCTTACAATGAGCAGTTCTTC.